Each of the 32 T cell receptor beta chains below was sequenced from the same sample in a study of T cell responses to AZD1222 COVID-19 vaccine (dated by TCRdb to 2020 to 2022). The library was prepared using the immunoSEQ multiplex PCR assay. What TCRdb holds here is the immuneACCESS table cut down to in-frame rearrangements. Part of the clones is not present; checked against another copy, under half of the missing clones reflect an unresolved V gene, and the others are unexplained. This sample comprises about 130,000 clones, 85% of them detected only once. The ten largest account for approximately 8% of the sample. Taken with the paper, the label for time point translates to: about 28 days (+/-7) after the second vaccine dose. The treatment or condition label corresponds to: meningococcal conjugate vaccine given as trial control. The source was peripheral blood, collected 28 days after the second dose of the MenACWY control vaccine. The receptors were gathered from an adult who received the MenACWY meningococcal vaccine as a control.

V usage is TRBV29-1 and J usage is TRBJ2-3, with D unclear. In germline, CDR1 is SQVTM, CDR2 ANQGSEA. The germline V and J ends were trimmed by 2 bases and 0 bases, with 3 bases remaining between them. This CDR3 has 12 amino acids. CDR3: CSVEISTDTQYF. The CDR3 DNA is TGCAGCGTTGAAATCAGCACAGATACGCAGTATTTT.

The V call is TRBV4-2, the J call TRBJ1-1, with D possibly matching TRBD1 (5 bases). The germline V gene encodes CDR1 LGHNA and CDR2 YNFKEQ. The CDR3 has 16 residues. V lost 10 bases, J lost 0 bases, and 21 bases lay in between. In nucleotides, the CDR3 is TGTGCCACCGCCGGGCGGGGGGGTGGAATGAACACTGAAGCTTTCTTT. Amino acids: CATAGRGGGMNTEAFF.

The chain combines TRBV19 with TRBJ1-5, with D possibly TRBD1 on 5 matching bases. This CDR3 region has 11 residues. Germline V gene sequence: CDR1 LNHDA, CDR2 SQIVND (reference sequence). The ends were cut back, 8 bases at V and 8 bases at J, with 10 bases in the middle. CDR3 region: CASGGIEPQHF. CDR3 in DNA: TGTGCCAGTGGGGGGATTGAGCCCCAGCATTTT.

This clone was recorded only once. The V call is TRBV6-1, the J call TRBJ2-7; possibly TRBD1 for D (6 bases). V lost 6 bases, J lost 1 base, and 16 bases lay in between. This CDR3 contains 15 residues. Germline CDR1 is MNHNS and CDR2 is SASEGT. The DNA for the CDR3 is TGTGCCAGCAGGGTTACCAGGACAGCTTCCTACGAGCAGTACTTC. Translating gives CASRVTRTASYEQYF.

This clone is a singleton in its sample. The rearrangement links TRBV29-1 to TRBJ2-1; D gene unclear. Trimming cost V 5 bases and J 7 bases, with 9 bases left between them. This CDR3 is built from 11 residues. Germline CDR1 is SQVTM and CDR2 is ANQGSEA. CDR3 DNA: TGCAGCGTTAATACCCATAATGAGCAGTTCTTC. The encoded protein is CSVNTHNEQFF.

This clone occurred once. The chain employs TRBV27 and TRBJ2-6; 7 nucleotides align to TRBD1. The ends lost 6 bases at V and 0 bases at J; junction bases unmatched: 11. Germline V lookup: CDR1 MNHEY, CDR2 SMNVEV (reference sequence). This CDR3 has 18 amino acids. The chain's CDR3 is CASSTGNRGRSGANVLTF. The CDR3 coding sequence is TGTGCCAGCAGCACAGGGAACAGGGGTCGCTCTGGGGCCAACGTCCTGACTTTC.

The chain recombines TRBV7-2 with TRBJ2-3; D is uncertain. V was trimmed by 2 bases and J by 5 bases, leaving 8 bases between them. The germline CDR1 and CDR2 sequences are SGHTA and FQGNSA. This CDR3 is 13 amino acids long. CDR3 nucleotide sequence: TGTGCCAGCAGCTTACAAAGGGAAGATACGCAGTATTTT. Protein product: CASSLQREDTQYF.

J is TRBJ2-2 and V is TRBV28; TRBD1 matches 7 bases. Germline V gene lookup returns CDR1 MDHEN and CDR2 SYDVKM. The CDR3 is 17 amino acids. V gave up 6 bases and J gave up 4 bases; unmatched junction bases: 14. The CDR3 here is CASSPPTQGVGTGELFF. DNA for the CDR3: TGTGCCAGCAGCCCCCCCACGCAGGGGGTAGGCACCGGGGAGCTGTTTTTT.

The CDR3 protein is CASSNGLAGIYEQYF. The CDR3, as DNA: TGTGCCAGCAGCAACGGACTAGCGGGGATCTACGAGCAGTACTTC. The V call is TRBV7-6, the J call TRBJ2-7; 12 bases are shared with TRBD2. CDR1 is SGHVS, CDR2 FNYEAQ, per germline. With V trimmed by 5 bases and J by 3 bases, 5 bases remained unmatched. This CDR3 is 15 amino acids long.

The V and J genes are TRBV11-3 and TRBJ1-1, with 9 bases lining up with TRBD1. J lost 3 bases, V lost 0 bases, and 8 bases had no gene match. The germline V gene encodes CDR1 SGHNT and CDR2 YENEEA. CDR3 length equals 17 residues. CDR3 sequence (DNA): TGTGCCAGCAGCTTAGATCTATGGACAGGGGAGGACACTGAAGCTTTCTTT. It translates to CASSLDLWTGEDTEAFF.

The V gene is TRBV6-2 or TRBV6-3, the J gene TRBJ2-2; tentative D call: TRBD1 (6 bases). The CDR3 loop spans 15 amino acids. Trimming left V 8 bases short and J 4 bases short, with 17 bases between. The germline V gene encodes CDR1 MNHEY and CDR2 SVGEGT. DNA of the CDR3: TGTGCCAGCGGTTCAGGCCCAGGGGTCACCGGGGAGCTGTTTTTT. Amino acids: CASGSGPGVTGELFF.

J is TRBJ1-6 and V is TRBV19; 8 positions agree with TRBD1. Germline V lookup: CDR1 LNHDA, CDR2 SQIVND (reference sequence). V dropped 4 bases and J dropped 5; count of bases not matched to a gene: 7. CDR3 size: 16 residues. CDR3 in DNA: TGTGCCAGTAGTACACTTGGGACAGGAAATAATTCACCCCTCCACTTT. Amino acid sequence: CASSTLGTGNNSPLHF.

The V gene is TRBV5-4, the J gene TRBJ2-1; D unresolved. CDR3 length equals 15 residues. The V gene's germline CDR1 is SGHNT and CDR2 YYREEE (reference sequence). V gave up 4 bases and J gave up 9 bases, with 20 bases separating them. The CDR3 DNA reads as TGTGCCAGCAGCCTTGCTGGGTTGTATTCGGGTGAGCAGTTCTTC. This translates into CASSLAGLYSGEQFF.

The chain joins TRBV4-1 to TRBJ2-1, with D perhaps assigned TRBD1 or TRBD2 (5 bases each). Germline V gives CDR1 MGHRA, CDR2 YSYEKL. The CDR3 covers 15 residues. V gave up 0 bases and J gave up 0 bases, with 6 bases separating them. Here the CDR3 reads CASSQEGVSYNEQFF. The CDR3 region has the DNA TGCGCCAGCAGCCAAGAGGGGGTCTCCTACAATGAGCAGTTCTTC.

CDR3 nucleotides: TGCGCCAGCAGCCGAGGGCAGGGGGTTGGCACTGAAGCTTTCTTT. Protein product: CASSRGQGVGTEAFF. The chain carries TRBV4-1 and TRBJ1-1; 7 nucleotides align to TRBD1. This CDR3 comprises 15 residues. From germline, CDR1 is MGHRA and CDR2 YSYEKL. The junction had 9 bases not matched to a gene; V was cut back by 4 bases and J by 4 bases.

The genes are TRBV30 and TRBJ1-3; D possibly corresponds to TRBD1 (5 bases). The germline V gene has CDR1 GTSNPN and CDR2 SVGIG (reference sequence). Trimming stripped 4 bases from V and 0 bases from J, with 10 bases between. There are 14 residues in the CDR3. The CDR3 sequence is CAWKEGPSGNTIYF. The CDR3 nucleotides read TGTGCCTGGAAAGAGGGGCCCTCTGGAAACACCATATATTTT.

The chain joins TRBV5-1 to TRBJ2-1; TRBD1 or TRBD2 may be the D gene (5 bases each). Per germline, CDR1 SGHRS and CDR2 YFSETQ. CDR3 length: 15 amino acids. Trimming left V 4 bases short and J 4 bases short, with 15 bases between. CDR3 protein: CASSPGLGPYNEQFF. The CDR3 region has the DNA TGCGCCAGCAGCCCGGGGCTAGGACCTTACAATGAGCAGTTCTTC.

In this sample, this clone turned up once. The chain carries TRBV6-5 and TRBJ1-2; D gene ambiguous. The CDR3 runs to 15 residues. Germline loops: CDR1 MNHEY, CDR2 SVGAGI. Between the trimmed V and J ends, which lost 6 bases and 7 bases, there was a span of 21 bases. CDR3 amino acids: CASRSRGLEGIGYTF. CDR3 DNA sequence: TGTGCCAGCAGGTCGCGCGGGTTGGAGGGCATTGGCTACACCTTC.

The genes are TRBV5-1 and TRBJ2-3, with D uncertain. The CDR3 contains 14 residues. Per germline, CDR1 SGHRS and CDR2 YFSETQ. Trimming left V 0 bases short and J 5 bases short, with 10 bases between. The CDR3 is CASSLEGFQDTQYF. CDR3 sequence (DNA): TGCGCCAGCAGCTTGGAAGGGTTCCAAGATACGCAGTATTTT.

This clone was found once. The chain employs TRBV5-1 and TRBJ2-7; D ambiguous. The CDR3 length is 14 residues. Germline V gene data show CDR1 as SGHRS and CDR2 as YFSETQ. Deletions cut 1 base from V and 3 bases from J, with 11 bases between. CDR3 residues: CASSLRSRLYEQYF. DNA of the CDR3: TGCGCCAGCAGCTTGAGGAGCAGGCTCTACGAGCAGTACTTC.

The CDR3 bases are TGCGCCAGCAGCTTGGTGACGGGTAACTATGGCTACACCTTC. This gives the protein CASSLVTGNYGYTF. The rearrangement links TRBV5-1 to TRBJ1-2, with unresolved D. Trimming left V 0 bases short and J 1 base short, with 7 bases between. The CDR3 extends over 14 amino acids. The V gene's germline CDR1 is SGHRS and CDR2 YFSETQ.

This CDR3 is CATSDSGPRWDGTQYF. In nucleotides, the CDR3 is TGTGCCACCAGTGATTCCGGGCCCCGCTGGGACGGGACCCAGTACTTC. The chain combines TRBV24-1 with TRBJ2-5; possibly TRBD1 or TRBD2 for D (5 bases each). Trimming cost V 2 bases and J 7 bases, with 19 bases left between them. This CDR3 has 16 residues. In germline, CDR1 is KGHDR, CDR2 SFDVKD.

The CDR3 protein is CASSAYTTNTEAFF. The CDR3 region has the DNA TGTGCCAGCAGTGCCTATACAACGAACACTGAAGCTTTCTTT. The chain joins TRBV25-1 to TRBJ1-1; no clear D gene. This CDR3 is built from 14 residues. Trimming stripped 4 bases from V and 1 base from J, with 10 bases between. In germline, CDR1 is MGHDK, CDR2 SYGVNS.

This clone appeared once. The CDR3 DNA reads as TGTGCCAGCGCCTTAAACAGAGGCGCCTACGAGCAGTACGTC. Its protein is CASALNRGAYEQYV. This rearrangement joins TRBV6-6 to TRBJ2-7; D remains ambiguous. This CDR3 has 14 amino acids. V gave up 8 bases and J gave up 2 bases, with 16 bases separating them. Germline V gene data show CDR1 as MNHNY and CDR2 as SVGAGI (reference sequence).

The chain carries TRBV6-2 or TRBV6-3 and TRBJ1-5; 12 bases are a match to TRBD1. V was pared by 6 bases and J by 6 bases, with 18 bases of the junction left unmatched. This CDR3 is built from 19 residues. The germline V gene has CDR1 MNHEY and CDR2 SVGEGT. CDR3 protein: CASSAVRDRGLGVRQPQHF. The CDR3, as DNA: TGTGCCAGCAGCGCGGTCCGGGACAGGGGGCTCGGGGTCCGTCAGCCCCAGCATTTT.

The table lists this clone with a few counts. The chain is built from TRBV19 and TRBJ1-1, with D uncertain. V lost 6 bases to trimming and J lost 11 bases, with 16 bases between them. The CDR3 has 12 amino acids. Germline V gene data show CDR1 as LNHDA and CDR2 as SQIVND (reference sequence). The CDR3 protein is CASRTQGRAAFF. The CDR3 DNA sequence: TGTGCCAGTAGAACCCAAGGGAGAGCGGCTTTCTTT.

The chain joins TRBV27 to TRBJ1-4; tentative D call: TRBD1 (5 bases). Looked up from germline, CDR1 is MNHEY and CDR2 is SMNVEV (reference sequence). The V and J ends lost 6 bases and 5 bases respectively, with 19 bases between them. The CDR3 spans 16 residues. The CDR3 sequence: CASRLTPGRPNEKLFF. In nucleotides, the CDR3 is TGTGCCAGCAGGCTCACTCCGGGACGGCCGAATGAAAAACTGTTTTTT.

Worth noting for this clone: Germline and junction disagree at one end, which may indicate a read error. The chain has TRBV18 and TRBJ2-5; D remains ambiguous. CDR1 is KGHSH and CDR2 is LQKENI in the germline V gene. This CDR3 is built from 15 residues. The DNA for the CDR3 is TGTGCCAGCTCCCCACTCCGGGCCCAGCAAGAGACCCAGTACTTC. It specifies CASSPLRAQQETQYF.

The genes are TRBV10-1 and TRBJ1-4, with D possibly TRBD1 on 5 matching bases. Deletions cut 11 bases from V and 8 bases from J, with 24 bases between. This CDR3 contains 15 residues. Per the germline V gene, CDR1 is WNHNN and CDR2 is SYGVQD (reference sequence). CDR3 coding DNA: TGCGCCGCGACCCCCGGGGCCAGCCACAGGGAAAAACTGTTTTTT. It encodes CAATPGASHREKLFF.

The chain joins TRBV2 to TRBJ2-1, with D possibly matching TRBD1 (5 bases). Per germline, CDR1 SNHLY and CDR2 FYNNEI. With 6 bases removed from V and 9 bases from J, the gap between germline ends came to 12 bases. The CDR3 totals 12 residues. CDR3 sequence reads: CASRGRAGEQFF. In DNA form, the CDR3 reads TGTGCCAGCAGGGGCAGGGCAGGTGAGCAGTTCTTC.

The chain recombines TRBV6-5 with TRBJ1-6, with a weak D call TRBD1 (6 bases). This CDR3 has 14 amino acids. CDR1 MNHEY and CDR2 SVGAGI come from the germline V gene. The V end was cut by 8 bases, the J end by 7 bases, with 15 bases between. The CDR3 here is CASYRESWNSPLHF. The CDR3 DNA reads TGTGCCAGCTACAGGGAGTCGTGGAATTCACCCCTCCACTTT.

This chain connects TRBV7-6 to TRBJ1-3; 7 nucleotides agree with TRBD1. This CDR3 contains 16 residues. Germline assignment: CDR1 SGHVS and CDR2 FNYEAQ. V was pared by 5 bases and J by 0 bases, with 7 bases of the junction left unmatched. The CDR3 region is CASSVGQAPSGNTIYF. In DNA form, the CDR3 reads TGTGCCAGCAGCGTAGGACAGGCTCCCTCTGGAAACACCATATATTTT.